This T cell receptor beta chain was sequenced in a study of OX40 agonist ivuxolimab in advanced cancers. Study-level information: The patients' treatment was ivuxolimab, an agonistic anti-OX40 (CD134) antibody. Partial responses were achieved by three patients: one hepatocellular carcinoma, two cutaneous melanoma.

This clone appeared a single time. What it binds is not known. Trimming took 6 bases from V and 1 from J, leaving 12 bases between them. The CDR3 has 14 residues. Germline CDR1 and CDR2: LNHDA and SQIVND (reference sequence). Study outcomes and limitations: Among T cells, CD8+ cells averaged more expanded clones than CD4+ cells.

Patients with a history of autoimmune disease or on systemic immunosuppression were excluded. Libraries were prepared by immunoSEQ multiplex PCR; TCRdb keeps only in-frame clonotypes and omits some of them. The table includes 65,000 to 80,000 clones, less than 90% detected once. Source: CD4+ or CD8+ T cells sorted from blood, taken in a trial of the OX40 agonist ivuxolimab. The clonotype originates from an adult with an advanced solid tumor such as melanoma, head and neck, liver or kidney cancer. V gene TRBV19 combines with J gene TRBJ1-1, with D possibly matching TRBD1 (6 bases). The chain's CDR3 is CASRSGDSNTEAFF. CDR3 coding DNA: TGTGCCAGTAGATCAGGGGACTCGAACACTGAAGCTTTCTTT.